The 7 T cell receptor beta chains in this list originate from one sample, sequenced in a study of immune characterization of retroperitoneal liposarcoma. TCRdb used MiXCR to reprocess the PCR reads, holding one entry per CDR3 protein. The table has around 11,000 distinct CDR3 sequences, around a quarter seen once. Material: tumor tissue. Every receptor here comes from a male donor with retroperitoneal liposarcoma.

The chain uses TRBV7-6 and TRBJ2-1, with D unclear. The J call is uncertain, as TRBJ2-5 better fits the DNA end. The CDR3 consists of 15 residues. Per the germline V gene, CDR1 is SGHVS and CDR2 is FNYEAQ. DNA for the CDR3: TGTGCCAGCAGGACCAGGCCCGGATCGGAAGAGACCCAGTACTTC. The encoded protein is CASRTRPGSEETQYF.

This clonotype counts as medium-sized (0.01 to 0.1%). The chain carries TRBV6-1 and TRBJ2-1, with D possibly TRBD1 on 7 matching bases. The J call may be faulty, since TRBJ2-7 better matches the DNA end. The CDR3 sequence is 17 residues long. Germline V lookup: CDR1 MNHNS, CDR2 SASEGT. The CDR3 nucleotides are TGTGCCAGCAGTGAAGGAGCAGGGGGGAGCTCCTACAATGAGCAGTACTTC. It translates to CASSEGAGGSSYNEQYF.

This chain connects TRBV7-2 to TRBJ2-4, with TRBD1 as a possible D gene (6 bases). With the DNA end fitting TRBJ2-5 better, the J assignment may be wrong. Looked up from germline, CDR1 is SGHTA and CDR2 is FQGNSA. The CDR3 is 14 amino acids. This CDR3 is CASSGTGSRETQYF. Here the CDR3 DNA reads TGTGCCAGCAGCGGAACAGGGTCCCGGGAGACCCAGTACTTC.

This clonotype was recorded at least ten times. The rearrangement links TRBV6-1 to TRBJ2-2; TRBD1 might be the D (6 bases). The germline CDR1 and CDR2 sequences are MNHNS and SASEGT. The germline V and J ends were trimmed by 10 bases and 4 bases, with 16 bases remaining between them. This CDR3 contains 14 residues. CDR3 in DNA: TGTGCCACCCGCCGAGACAGGTTCACCGGGGAGCTGTTTTTT. Amino acid sequence: CATRRDRFTGELFF.

This sequence joins TRBV6-1 and TRBJ1-5; D ambiguous. With 3 bases removed from V and 4 bases from J, the gap between germline ends came to 7 bases. CDR3 length: 13 amino acids. Germline V lookup: CDR1 MNHNS, CDR2 SASEGT. CDR3 DNA sequence: TGTGCCAGCAGTGACACAAAAAATCAGCCCCAGCATTTT. This codes for CASSDTKNQPQHF.

In its sample, this clonotype was seen many times. The chain recombines TRBV12-3 or TRBV12-4 with TRBJ2-1; D uncertain. This CDR3 is built from 11 residues. Trimming took off 3 bases at V and 7 bases at J, with 4 bases between the two ends. The CDR3 sequence: CASSFLNEQFF. CDR3 bases: TGTGCCAGCAGTTTCCTGAATGAGCAGTTCTTC.

This clonotype was found many times. V usage is TRBV11-2 and J usage is TRBJ2-7, with D possibly matching TRBD2 (5 bases). Germline V gene lookup returns CDR1 SGHAT and CDR2 FQNNGV. Trimming took 3 bases from V and 3 from J, leaving 12 bases between them. The CDR3 length is 14 residues. The CDR3 DNA reads TGTGCCAGCAGCTTGGGCTCGGGGTTCTACGAGCAGTACTTC. It yields the protein CASSLGSGFYEQYF.